Following are 8 T cell receptor beta chains from one sample sequenced in a study of blood T cell repertoires in COVID-19. Only in-frame clones appear in the TCRdb table, and some are missing; sequencing was by immunoSEQ multiplex PCR. The profile shows more than 300,000 clones, roughly 82% of them singletons. Input material: peripheral blood. The receptor set was obtained from a woman between 45 and 65 years old with acute or convalescent COVID-19.

The chain combines TRBV30 with TRBJ2-2, with TRBD2 identical over 9 bases. CDR1 and CDR2 from the germline V gene are GTSNPN and SVGIG (reference sequence). J gave up 7 bases and V 0 bases, and 12 bases lay outside the gene matches. The CDR3 extends over 17 amino acids. The CDR3 nucleotides read TGTGCCTGGAGTGTACGGGGGGGACTAGCCCTTGGCGGGGAGCTGTTTTTT. Its protein is CAWSVRGGLALGGELFF.

J is TRBJ1-6 and V is TRBV9; D is undetermined. The CDR3 totals 16 residues. The germline CDR1 and CDR2 sequences are SGDLS and YYNGEE. Trimming shortened V by 0 bases and J by 8 bases, and 15 bases separated the two germline ends. The CDR3: CASSVGPLEGYSPLHF. CDR3 in DNA: TGTGCCAGCAGCGTAGGCCCTCTAGAAGGATATTCACCCCTCCACTTT.

The J gene is TRBJ2-1, the V gene TRBV11-3; no clear D gene. Per the germline V gene, CDR1 is SGHNT and CDR2 is YENEEA. V was cut by 4 bases and J by 7 bases, with 14 bases left in between. The CDR3 totals 14 residues. The CDR3 reads CASSSEVRLNEQFF. The CDR3, as DNA: TGTGCCAGCAGCTCCGAGGTAAGATTAAATGAGCAGTTCTTC.

The CDR3 DNA reads TGTGCCACCAGCAGAGATGTCACAGAGACCGTCTATGGCTACACCTTC. Residues: CATSRDVTETVYGYTF. V gene TRBV15 combines with J gene TRBJ1-2; D not certain. This CDR3 region has 16 residues. Germline lookup yields CDR1 LNHNV and CDR2 YYDKDF (reference sequence). The V end was cut by 0 bases, the J end by 4 bases, with 15 bases between. Filled out from reference TRBV15 and TRBJ1-2, the complete variable domain reads DAMVIQNPRYQVTQFGKPVTLSCSQTLNHNVMYWYQQKSSQAPKLLFHYYDKDFNNEADTPDNFQSRRPNTSFCFLDIRSPGLGDTAMYLCATSRDVTETVYGYTFGSGTRLTVV.

This clone was picked up one time. The chain has TRBV18 and TRBJ2-5; 9 bases align to TRBD2. The CDR3 loop spans 14 amino acids. Trimming at V came to 0 bases and at J to 5 bases, leaving 1 base not matched to a gene. Looked up from germline, CDR1 is KGHSH and CDR2 is LQKENI. In DNA form, the CDR3 reads TGTGCCAGCTCACCACCTAGCGGGAGTGAGACCCAGTACTTC. It encodes CASSPPSGSETQYF.

This CDR3 reads CASSVTGTSGHSYEQYF. CDR3 nucleotide sequence: TGTGCCAGTAGTGTGACCGGGACTAGCGGCCACTCCTACGAGCAGTACTTC. The chain combines TRBV19 with TRBJ2-7, with 11 bases lining up with TRBD2. The CDR3 extends over 17 amino acids. CDR1 LNHDA and CDR2 SQIVND come from the germline V gene (reference sequence). V lost 5 bases to trimming and J lost 0 bases; unmatched junction nucleotides: 9.

This chain connects TRBV7-2 to TRBJ1-3; no reliable D call. The CDR3 covers 14 residues. Germline CDR1 SGHTA, CDR2 FQGNSA. V was cut by 5 bases and J by 0 bases, with 8 bases left in between. Here the CDR3 DNA reads TGTGCCAGCAGCCCCAGGTACTCTGGAAACACCATATATTTT. Translated, it gives CASSPRYSGNTIYF.

V is TRBV24-1 and J is TRBJ1-1; no clear D. This CDR3 contains 13 residues. The germline gives CDR1 KGHDR, CDR2 SFDVKD. Trimming left V 4 bases short and J 7 bases short, with 12 bases between. The DNA for the CDR3 is TGTGCCACCAGTGACCCGGGAGGATTTGAAGCTTTCTTT. Amino acid sequence: CATSDPGGFEAFF.